This record looks at one T cell receptor beta chain sequence and its context. This entry is derived from a study of blood T cell repertoires in COVID-19. Study summary: Acute and convalescent COVID-19 samples came from the United States, Italy and Spain.

CDR3 length: 11 amino acids. V lost 7 bases, J lost 3 bases, and 7 bases lay in between. Germline assignment: CDR1 MNHEY and CDR2 SVGAGI. Per the study methods: Nucleated cell counts were estimated from reference gene primer amplification. The data were produced by immunoSEQ multiplex PCR, yet TCRdb's version contains in-frame clones alone and is incomplete. That table is the source of V, J and clone size, and D and trimming were worked out from the DNA. The sample holds 50,000 to 85,000 clones; around four fifths are singletons and the top ten take about 9.8%. The TCR originated in a human donor in a cohort sampled during active COVID-19. The source material was peripheral blood. The rearrangement joins TRBV6-5 to TRBJ2-7, with TRBD1 as a possible D gene (5 bases). Here the CDR3 reads CASKDNYEQYF. DNA of the CDR3: TGTGCCAGCAAGGACAACTACGAGCAGTACTTC.